This T cell receptor beta chain is drawn from a study of shared clonotypes between healthy human individuals. TCRdb's table, derived via immunoSEQ multiplex PCR, lists solely in-frame clones and lacks some. In the table there are 300,000 or so clones, around 74% of which are singletons. The CDR3 has 13 amino acids. V was clipped by 6 bases and J by 6 bases, with 15 bases between them. Germline-derived CDR1 and CDR2 are MDHEN and SYDVKM. The sequence was obtained from a man aged 25-45 years in good health. The sequencing sample was made of memory CD4+ T cells sorted from blood. Subset noted: CD45RA-negative fraction. The V and J genes are TRBV28 and TRBJ2-7; no definite D call. The CDR3 protein is CASSPSVPVEQYF. The CDR3 region has the DNA TGTGCCAGCAGCCCCTCAGTCCCCGTCGAGCAGTACTTC.